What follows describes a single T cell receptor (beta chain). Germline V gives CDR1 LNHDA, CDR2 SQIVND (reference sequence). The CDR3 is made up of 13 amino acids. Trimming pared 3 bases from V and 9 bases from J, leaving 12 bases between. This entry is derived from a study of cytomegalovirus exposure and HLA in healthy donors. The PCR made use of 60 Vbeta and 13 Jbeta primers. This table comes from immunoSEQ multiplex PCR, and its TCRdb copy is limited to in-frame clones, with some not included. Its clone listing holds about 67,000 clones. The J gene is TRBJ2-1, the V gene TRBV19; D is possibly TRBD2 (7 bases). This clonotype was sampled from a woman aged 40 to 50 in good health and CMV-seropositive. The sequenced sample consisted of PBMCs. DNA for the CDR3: TGTGCCAGTAGTATTAGGGGGGGCGGTGAGCAGTTCTTC. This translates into CASSIRGGGEQFF.